This entry lists 24 T cell receptor beta chains sequenced from one sample in a study of blood T cell repertoires in COVID-19. Sequencing used immunoSEQ multiplex PCR; TCRdb keeps in-frame clones, though not all of them. The table shows roughly 63,000 clones, with approximately 92% occurring only once. The sample taken for sequencing was peripheral blood. These receptor sequences come from a man between 45 and 60 years old with acute or convalescent COVID-19.

Details on this clone: One end of the junction fails to match germline, which may point to a read error. The chain links TRBV18 to TRBJ1-1; TRBD1 agrees at 9 bases. The CDR3 runs to 14 residues. Germline V gene lookup returns CDR1 KGHSH and CDR2 LQKENI. CDR3 sequence (DNA): TGTGCCAGCTCGCCACGGACAGGGGCAATTGAAGCTTTCTTT. Translating gives CASSPRTGAIEAFF.

The CDR3 reads CASSTSRTGTGAPDTQYF. For the CDR3, the DNA is TGCGCCAGCAGCACCTCACGTACCGGGACAGGGGCCCCAGATACGCAGTATTTT. V and J are TRBV5-1 and TRBJ2-3; 10 nucleotides match TRBD1. Germline CDR1 and CDR2: SGHRS and YFSETQ. CDR3 length equals 18 residues. V lost 4 bases to trimming and J lost 4 bases; unmatched junction nucleotides: 15.

CDR3 sequence: CASRRAGYEDTQYF. CDR3 DNA: TGTGCCAGCCGTCGGGCGGGATATGAAGATACGCAGTATTTT. The rearrangement joins TRBV27 to TRBJ2-3, with a weak D call TRBD2 (6 bases). V shed 8 bases and J shed 5 bases, with 17 bases lying between them. This CDR3 is built from 14 residues. The germline CDR1 and CDR2 sequences are MNHEY and SMNVEV (reference sequence).

This rearrangement joins TRBV19 to TRBJ1-5, with 8 bases matching TRBD1. The CDR3 covers 12 residues. The V segment lost 8 bases and the J segment 8 bases; nucleotides outside the gene matches: 5. Germline V gene sequence: CDR1 LNHDA, CDR2 SQIVND (reference sequence). The CDR3 coding sequence is TGTGCCAGTGGACAGGGTACTAAGCCCCAGCATTTT. Protein: CASGQGTKPQHF.

This clone was found a few times. The chain has TRBV24-1 and TRBJ2-6; D is uncertain. The CDR3 contains 16 residues. Trimming shortened V by 4 bases and J by 4 bases, and 13 bases separated the two germline ends. CDR1 and CDR2 (germline): KGHDR, SFDVKD. The CDR3 nucleotides read TGTGCCACCAGTGAAACACCGGGTGGAGGGGCCAACGTCCTGACTTTC. Protein sequence: CATSETPGGGANVLTF.

The chain joins TRBV30 to TRBJ2-7; D is unclear. This CDR3 comprises 12 residues. V was shortened by 7 bases and J by 0 bases, with 10 bases between the two germline ends. CDR1 GTSNPN and CDR2 SVGIG come from the germline V gene (reference sequence). In nucleotides, the CDR3 is TGTGCCTTCGCGGATAGCTCCTACGAGCAGTACTTC. The encoded protein is CAFADSSYEQYF.

The V gene is TRBV6-6, the J gene TRBJ2-7; D is perhaps TRBD1 (5 bases). The CDR3 runs to 14 residues. CDR1 and CDR2 from the germline V gene are MNHNY and SVGAGI (reference sequence). V shed 0 bases and J shed 3 bases, with 9 bases lying between them. The CDR3 coding sequence is TGTGCCAGCAGTTACTCGACAGTAGTCTACGAGCAGTACTTC. This encodes CASSYSTVVYEQYF.

The genes are TRBV7-2 and TRBJ2-1; 14 bases line up with TRBD2. From germline, CDR1 is SGHTA and CDR2 FQGNSA. J lost 9 bases, V lost 6 bases, and 4 bases had no gene match. The CDR3 contains 14 residues. The CDR3 sequence: CASRGLAGEGEQFF. CDR3 nucleotides: TGTGCCAGCAGGGGACTAGCGGGAGAGGGTGAGCAGTTCTTC.

CDR3 protein: CASSQVEGAGELFF. The CDR3 nucleotides read TGCGCCAGCAGCCAAGTCGAGGGAGCCGGGGAGCTGTTTTTT. V usage is TRBV4-3 and J usage is TRBJ2-2; D is possibly TRBD2 (5 bases). The CDR3 covers 14 residues. CDR1 is LGHNA, CDR2 YSLEER, per germline. The V end was cut by 1 base, the J end by 6 bases, with 9 bases between.

The chain couples TRBV18 to TRBJ2-5; TRBD1 matches 7 bases. The germline gives CDR1 KGHSH, CDR2 LQKENI. This CDR3 is built from 15 residues. Trimming at V came to 2 bases and at J to 5 bases, leaving 8 bases not matched to a gene. The CDR3: CASSPRDRPGETQYF. The CDR3 DNA follows: TGTGCCAGCTCACCAAGGGACAGACCGGGGGAGACCCAGTACTTC.

This chain uses TRBV3-1 (or the pseudogene TRBV3-2) with TRBJ1-3; 7 bases map to TRBD1. The CDR3 covers 15 residues. Germline loops: CDR1 LGHDT, CDR2 YNNKEL (reference sequence). V gave up 4 bases and J gave up 4 bases; unmatched junction bases: 7. Here the CDR3 reads CASSPTGTVGNTIYF. Here the CDR3 DNA reads TGTGCCAGCAGCCCGACCGGGACAGTAGGAAACACCATATATTTT.

V and J are TRBV9 and TRBJ2-1; TRBD1 agrees at 11 bases. The germline V gene has CDR1 SGDLS and CDR2 YYNGEE. The CDR3 has 16 amino acids. J gave up 5 bases and V 3 bases, and 7 bases lay outside the gene matches. CDR3 in amino acids: CASSATGTGGNNEQFF. CDR3 DNA: TGTGCCAGCAGCGCCACCGGGACAGGGGGGAACAATGAGCAGTTCTTC.

The rearrangement links TRBV18 to TRBJ2-7, with 7 nucleotides matching TRBD2. The CDR3 runs to 14 residues. Germline assignment: CDR1 KGHSH and CDR2 LQKENI. Unmatched junction bases numbered 4, after V lost 3 bases and J lost 2 bases. In nucleotides, the CDR3 is TGTGCCAGCTCACCGCCGGGACTACCCTACGAGCAGTACGTC. Encoded protein: CASSPPGLPYEQYV.

This sequence joins TRBV5-1 and TRBJ2-3, with 8 bases matching TRBD1. CDR3 length equals 15 residues. V lost 3 bases to trimming and J lost 5 bases; unmatched junction nucleotides: 8. Germline CDR1 SGHRS, CDR2 YFSETQ. The CDR3 loop reads CASSSTTDRGDTQYF. The CDR3 DNA reads as TGCGCCAGCAGCTCTACGACTGACAGGGGAGATACGCAGTATTTT.

The chain carries TRBV9 and TRBJ1-5; D not certain. Per the germline V gene, CDR1 is SGDLS and CDR2 is YYNGEE. Trimming shortened V by 0 bases and J by 4 bases, and 8 bases separated the two germline ends. This CDR3 is built from 14 residues. CDR3 protein: CASSVGSTNQPQHF. CDR3 DNA: TGTGCCAGCAGCGTAGGGAGCACTAATCAGCCCCAGCATTTT.

V gene TRBV28 combines with J gene TRBJ2-7, with 7 positions matching TRBD1. The V segment lost 7 bases and the J segment 2 bases; nucleotides outside the gene matches: 8. CDR1 MDHEN and CDR2 SYDVKM come from the germline V gene. The CDR3 is 14 amino acids. CDR3 loop: CASTTSGTAYEQYF. Here the CDR3 DNA reads TGTGCCAGCACCACTTCCGGGACAGCCTACGAGCAGTACTTC.

The chain joins TRBV3-1 (or the pseudogene TRBV3-2) to TRBJ2-2, with 7 positions matching TRBD2. Germline assignment: CDR1 LGHDT and CDR2 YNNKEL (reference sequence). The length of the CDR3 is 15 residues. V dropped 2 bases and J dropped 5; count of bases not matched to a gene: 5. DNA of the CDR3: TGTGCCAGCAGCCAAAGGCTAGCGGTTACCGGGGAGCTGTTTTTT. Protein product: CASSQRLAVTGELFF.

The J gene is TRBJ2-1, the V gene TRBV15; 8 nucleotides match TRBD2. The CDR3 is made up of 15 amino acids. Germline V gene sequence: CDR1 LNHNV, CDR2 YYDKDF (reference sequence). V was pared by 3 bases and J by 2 bases, with 3 bases of the junction left unmatched. CDR3 sequence (DNA): TGTGCCACCAGCAGCGGGAGGGCCCCCTACAATGAGCAGTTCTTC. Protein product: CATSSGRAPYNEQFF.

Comment on this clone: The sample holds other DNA sequences that translate to the same CDR3. V gene TRBV28 combines with J gene TRBJ1-2; D not certain. Trimming removed 5 bases from V and 2 bases from J, with 3 bases in between. The CDR3 is 11 residues long. Germline V gene data show CDR1 as MDHEN and CDR2 as SYDVKM. As DNA, the CDR3 is TGTGCCAGCAGTATAAACTATGGCTACACCTTC. Protein product: CASSINYGYTF.

The chain uses TRBV18 and TRBJ2-2; D unclear. This CDR3 has 12 amino acids. The germline V and J ends were trimmed by 4 bases and 6 bases, with 6 bases remaining between them. CDR1 is KGHSH and CDR2 is LQKENI in the germline V gene. CDR3 in amino acids: CASSRSAGELFF. The DNA for the CDR3 is TGTGCCAGCTCACGTTCCGCCGGGGAGCTGTTTTTT.

This CDR3 reads CASSSGHSRSSYEQYV. DNA for the CDR3: TGTGCCAGCAGCTCCGGACACTCCCGAAGCTCCTACGAGCAGTACGTC. The chain has TRBV11-2 and TRBJ2-7, with D tentatively TRBD1 (5 bases). The germline V gene has CDR1 SGHAT and CDR2 FQNNGV. The V and J ends lost 4 bases and 0 bases respectively, with 16 bases between them. This CDR3 has 16 residues.

The genes are TRBV13 and TRBJ2-2, with 8 bases that match TRBD2. The ends lost 1 base at V and 7 bases at J; junction bases unmatched: 8. The CDR3 loop spans 16 amino acids. Germline loops: CDR1 PRHDT, CDR2 FYEKMQ (reference sequence). DNA for the CDR3: TGTGCCAGCAGCTTAGTGGGACTAGGGGATTACGGGGAGCTGTTTTTT. Protein product: CASSLVGLGDYGELFF.

The J gene is TRBJ2-5, the V gene TRBV27; 12 nucleotides align to TRBD2. This CDR3 is built from 17 residues. Germline lookup yields CDR1 MNHEY and CDR2 SMNVEV (reference sequence). V shed 4 bases, J shed 4 bases, and the junction held 10 bases outside the gene matches. This CDR3 is CASSSPGLAGHPETQYF. CDR3 bases: TGTGCCAGCAGTTCCCCGGGACTAGCGGGCCATCCAGAGACCCAGTACTTC.

The chain combines TRBV5-1 with TRBJ1-1, with 11 bases aligning to TRBD1. This CDR3 has 14 residues. After removal of 5 bases from V and 4 bases from J, the junction contained 4 bases not matched to a gene. In germline, CDR1 is SGHRS, CDR2 YFSETQ. Written as DNA, the CDR3 is TGCGCCAGCAGACGGGACAGGGGGAGCACTGAAGCTTTCTTT. This translates into CASRRDRGSTEAFF.